This T cell receptor beta chain came from a study of T cells after yellow fever vaccination. Each CDR3 protein gets one entry after TCRdb re-called the 5' RACE reads with MiXCR. The repertoire holds 300,000 to 400,000 distinct CDR3 sequences, around 13% seen once, with 3.2% in the top ten. For this clonotype: What it binds is not known.

This CDR3 spans 13 amino acids. V dropped 4 bases and J dropped 4 bases, with 9 bases sitting between them. The germline gives CDR1 WSHSY, CDR2 SAAADI. Points from the study as a whole: Just a small share of clonotypes turned up in the CD4 compartment as well as the CD8 compartment. Post-booster repertoires contained most primary-vaccination clones again (roughly 96% CD4, approximately 88% CD8).

This clonotype was sampled from a man between 18 and 29 years old who received the YFV17D yellow fever vaccine. This chain connects TRBV10-2 to TRBJ2-3, with D tentatively TRBD2 (6 bases). The sample consisted of CD4+ T cells sorted from PBMCs, taken 15 days after the yellow fever booster vaccination. CDR3 loop: CASSAGVADTQYF. In DNA, the CDR3 is TGCGCCAGCAGTGCGGGAGTGGCAGATACGCAGTATTTT.